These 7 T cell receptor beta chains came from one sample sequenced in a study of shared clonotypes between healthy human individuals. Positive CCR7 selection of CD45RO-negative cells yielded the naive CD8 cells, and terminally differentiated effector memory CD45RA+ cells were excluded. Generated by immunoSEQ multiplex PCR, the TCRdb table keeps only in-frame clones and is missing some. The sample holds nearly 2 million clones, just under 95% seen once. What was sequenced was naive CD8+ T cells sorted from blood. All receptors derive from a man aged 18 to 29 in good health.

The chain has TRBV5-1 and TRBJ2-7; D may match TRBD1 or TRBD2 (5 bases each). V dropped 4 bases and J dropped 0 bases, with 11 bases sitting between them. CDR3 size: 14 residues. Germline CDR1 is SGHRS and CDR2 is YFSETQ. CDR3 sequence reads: CASSEGSHSYEQYF. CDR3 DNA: TGCGCCAGCAGCGAGGGGAGCCACTCCTACGAGCAGTACTTC.

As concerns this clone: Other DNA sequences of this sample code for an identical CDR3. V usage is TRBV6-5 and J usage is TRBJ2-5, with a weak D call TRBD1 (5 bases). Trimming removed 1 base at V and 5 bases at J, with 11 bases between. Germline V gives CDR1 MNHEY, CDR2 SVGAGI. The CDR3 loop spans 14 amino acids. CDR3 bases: TGTGCCAGCAGTTACTTAGGGGCCGAGGAGACCCAGTACTTC. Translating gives CASSYLGAEETQYF.

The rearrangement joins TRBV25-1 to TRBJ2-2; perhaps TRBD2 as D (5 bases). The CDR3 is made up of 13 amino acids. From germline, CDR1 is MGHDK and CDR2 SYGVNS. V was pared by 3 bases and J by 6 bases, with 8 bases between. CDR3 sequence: CASSDKRSGELFF. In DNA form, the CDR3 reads TGTGCCAGCAGTGATAAGCGGTCCGGGGAGCTGTTTTTT. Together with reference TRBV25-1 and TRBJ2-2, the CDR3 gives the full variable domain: EADIYQTPRYLVIGTGKKITLECSQTMGHDKMYWYQQDPGMELHLIHYSYGVNSTEKGDLSSESTVSRIRTEHFPLTLESARPSHTSQYLCASSDKRSGELFFGEGSRLTVL.

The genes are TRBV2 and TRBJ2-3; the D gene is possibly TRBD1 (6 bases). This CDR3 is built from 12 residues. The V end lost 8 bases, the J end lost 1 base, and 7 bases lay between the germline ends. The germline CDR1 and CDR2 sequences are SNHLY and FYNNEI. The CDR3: CASEGGTDTQYF. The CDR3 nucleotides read TGTGCCAGCGAGGGGGGCACAGATACGCAGTATTTT.

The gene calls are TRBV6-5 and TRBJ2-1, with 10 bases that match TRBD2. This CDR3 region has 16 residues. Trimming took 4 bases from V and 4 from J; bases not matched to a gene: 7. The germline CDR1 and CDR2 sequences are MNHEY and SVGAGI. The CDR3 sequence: CASSSPRTSGYNEQFF. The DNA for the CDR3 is TGTGCCAGCAGTTCCCCCCGGACTAGCGGTTACAATGAGCAGTTCTTC.

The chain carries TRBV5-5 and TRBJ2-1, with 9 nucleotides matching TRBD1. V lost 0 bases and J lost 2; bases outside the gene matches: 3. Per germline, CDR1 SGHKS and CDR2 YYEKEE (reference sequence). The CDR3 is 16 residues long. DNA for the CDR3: TGTGCCAGCAGCTTGGAGGGACAGGGAACCTACAATGAGCAGTTCTTC. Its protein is CASSLEGQGTYNEQFF.

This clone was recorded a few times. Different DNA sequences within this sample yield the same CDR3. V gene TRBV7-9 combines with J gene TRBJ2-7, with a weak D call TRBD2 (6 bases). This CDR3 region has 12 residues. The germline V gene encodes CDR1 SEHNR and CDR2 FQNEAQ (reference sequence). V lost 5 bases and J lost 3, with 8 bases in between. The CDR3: CASSRTNYEQYF. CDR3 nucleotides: TGTGCCAGCAGCCGGACTAACTACGAGCAGTACTTC.